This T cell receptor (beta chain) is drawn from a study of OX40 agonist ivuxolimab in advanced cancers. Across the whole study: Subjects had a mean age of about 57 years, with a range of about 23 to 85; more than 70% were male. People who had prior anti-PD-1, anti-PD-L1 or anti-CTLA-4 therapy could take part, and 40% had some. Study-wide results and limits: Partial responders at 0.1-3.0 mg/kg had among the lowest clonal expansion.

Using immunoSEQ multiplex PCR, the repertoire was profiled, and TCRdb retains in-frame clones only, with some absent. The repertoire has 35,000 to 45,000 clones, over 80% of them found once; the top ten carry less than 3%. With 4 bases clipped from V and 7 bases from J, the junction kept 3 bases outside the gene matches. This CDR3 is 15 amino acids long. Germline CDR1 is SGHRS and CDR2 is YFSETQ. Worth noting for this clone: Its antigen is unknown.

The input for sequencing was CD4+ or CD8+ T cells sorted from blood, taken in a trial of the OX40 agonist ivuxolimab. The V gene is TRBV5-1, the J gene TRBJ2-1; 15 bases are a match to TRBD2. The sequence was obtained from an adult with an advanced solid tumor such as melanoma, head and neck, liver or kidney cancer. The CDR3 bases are TGCGCCAGCAGCCCTGGACTAGCGGGAGGGAATGAGCAGTTCTTC. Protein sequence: CASSPGLAGGNEQFF.